Presented here are 23 T cell receptor beta chains from one specimen sequenced in a study of T-cell reconstitution after alpha-beta-depleted transplantation in children. Unique molecular identifiers were incorporated when the TCRbeta library was constructed. TCRdb itself ran the PCR reads through MiXCR, one entry per CDR3 protein. The sample has 500,000 to 600,000 distinct CDR3 sequences; 20% to 30% are singletons. Sequencing used PBMCs, obtained before TCRalphabeta/CD19-depleted stem cell transplant. Receptors originate from a boy younger than two with Wiskott-Aldrich syndrome, due to receive a stem cell transplant.

Only a few counts were recorded for this clonotype. This chain links TRBV20-1 with TRBJ2-1, with D tentatively TRBD2 (6 bases). The CDR3 runs 13 residues. Germline lookup yields CDR1 DFQATT and CDR2 SNEGSKA (reference sequence). Trimming left V 5 bases short and J 8 bases short, with 16 bases between. CDR3 sequence (DNA): TGCAGTGCTGGGGTGACTAGTAACTATGAGCAGTTCTTC. Protein product: CSAGVTSNYEQFF.

This clonotype has a handful of counts. The gene calls are TRBV12-3 or TRBV12-4 and TRBJ2-1; 10 bases map to TRBD2. Germline trimming cut 3 bases from V and 9 bases from J; bases unmatched to any gene: 11. The CDR3 is made up of 16 amino acids. CDR3 DNA: TGTGCCAGCAGTTTTACGGCGGGACTAGCGCAGATTGAGCAGTTCTTC. Translating it yields CASSFTAGLAQIEQFF.

This chain connects TRBV24-1 to TRBJ2-1; D is perhaps TRBD2 (7 bases). The CDR3 is 14 amino acids. The V gene's germline CDR1 is KGHDR and CDR2 SFDVKD. Between the trimmed V and J ends, which lost 0 bases and 11 bases, there was a span of 13 bases. The CDR3 DNA sequence: TGTGCCACCAGTGATTTGCGCCGGGGGGACAAGCAGTTCTTC. Its protein product is CATSDLRRGDKQFF.

This clonotype appeared a few times. The chain has TRBV20-1 and TRBJ1-2; D perhaps matches TRBD1 (5 bases). This CDR3 has 12 amino acids. CDR1 is DFQATT and CDR2 is SNEGSKA in the germline V gene (reference sequence). Trimming removed 1 base from V and 4 bases from J, with 7 bases in between. DNA for the CDR3: TGCAGTGCTAGAGTCAGGGCCTATGGCTACACCTTC. Its protein is CSARVRAYGYTF.

This sequence joins TRBV10-2 and TRBJ2-7; D is possibly TRBD2 (7 bases). Germline V gene lookup returns CDR1 WSHSY and CDR2 SAAADI. V was clipped by 4 bases and J by 5 bases, with 15 bases between them. CDR3 length: 14 amino acids. The CDR3 sequence is CASSAQRDTDEQYF. CDR3 nucleotide sequence: TGCGCCAGCAGTGCACAGCGGGACACGGACGAGCAGTACTTC.

This clonotype came up a few times. The chain uses TRBV12-3 or TRBV12-4 and TRBJ2-1, with 9 bases identical to TRBD2. The length of the CDR3 is 15 residues. V dropped 3 bases and J dropped 10; count of bases not matched to a gene: 10. The CDR3 DNA reads as TGTGCCAGCAGTTTTATCAGGGTAGCGGGGGAGGAGCAGTTCTTC. Translated: CASSFIRVAGEEQFF.

CDR3 loop: CASSDSGRAGDTQYF. DNA of the CDR3: TGTGCCAGCAGTGACTCCGGGAGGGCGGGCGATACGCAGTATTTT. The chain has TRBV6-4 and TRBJ2-3; TRBD2 agrees at 8 bases. CDR3 size: 15 residues. With V trimmed by 0 bases and J by 6 bases, 5 bases remained unmatched. Germline V CDR1 and CDR2: MRHNA, SNTAGT.

This chain uses TRBV30 with TRBJ2-7; TRBD1 matches at 9 bases. V was pared by 4 bases and J by 3 bases, with 1 base of the junction left unmatched. CDR3 length: 12 amino acids. Germline loops: CDR1 GTSNPN, CDR2 SVGIG (reference sequence). CDR3 nucleotides: TGTGCCTGGAACAGGGGGCTCTACGAGCAGTACTTC. Its translation is CAWNRGLYEQYF.

The rearrangement joins TRBV5-1 to TRBJ1-1; maybe TRBD1 (5 bases). In germline, CDR1 is SGHRS, CDR2 YFSETQ. The CDR3 sequence is 16 residues long. V was trimmed by 0 bases and J by 1 base, leaving 13 bases between them. The CDR3 is CASSLGQGSGNTEAFF. The CDR3 nucleotides read TGCGCCAGCAGCTTGGGCCAGGGCTCGGGGAACACTGAAGCTTTCTTT.

The chain employs TRBV7-3 and TRBJ2-1; no reliable D call. Deletions cut 3 bases from V and 4 bases from J, with 13 bases between. Germline V CDR1 and CDR2: SGHTA, FQGTGA. This CDR3 is built from 15 residues. DNA for the CDR3: TGTGCCAGCAGCTTGCTTCCGGGCCAGTACAATGAGCAGTTCTTC. Amino acids: CASSLLPGQYNEQFF.

This clonotype occurred many times. A junction boundary mismatches the germline segment, possibly from a read error. This chain joins TRBV5-1 and TRBJ2-3; D remains unclear. The germline CDR1 and CDR2 sequences are SGHRS and YFSETQ. The CDR3 covers 12 residues. The CDR3 nucleotides read TGTGCCAGCAGTGGAAACACAGATACGCAGTATTTT. Translating it yields CASSGNTDTQYF.

The chain recombines TRBV4-1 with TRBJ1-3; perhaps TRBD1 as D (5 bases). This CDR3 is built from 16 residues. Germline CDR1 reads MGHRA; CDR2 reads YSYEKL. Deletions cut 1 base from V and 0 bases from J, with 10 bases between. The CDR3 DNA reads TGCGCCAGCAGCCAAGCGGACACCTACTCTGGAAACACCATATATTTT. It translates to CASSQADTYSGNTIYF.

This clonotype appeared a few times. V is TRBV4-2 and J is TRBJ2-3, with 9 bases lining up with TRBD2. The junction had 3 bases not matched to a gene; V was cut back by 3 bases and J by 2 bases. The CDR3 sequence is 15 residues long. Germline assignment: CDR1 LGHNA and CDR2 YNFKEQ. CDR3 residues: CASSQGTSFTDTQYF. CDR3 coding DNA: TGTGCCAGCAGCCAGGGGACTAGCTTCACAGATACGCAGTATTTT.

This clonotype has more than one count but fewer than ten. The V gene is TRBV5-5, the J gene TRBJ1-1; D is undetermined. Trimming left V 2 bases short and J 4 bases short, with 12 bases between. The CDR3 sequence is 14 residues long. CDR1 is SGHKS, CDR2 YYEKEE, per germline (reference sequence). As DNA, the CDR3 is TGTGCCAGCAGCTTTGACGGAGCTAGCACTGAAGCTTTCTTT. Amino acids: CASSFDGASTEAFF.

This clonotype was recorded once. The chain is built from TRBV7-8 and TRBJ2-3; TRBD2 aligns across 7 bases. This CDR3 has 12 residues. After removal of 1 base from V and 14 bases from J, the junction contained 6 bases not matched to a gene. Germline CDR1 is SGHVS and CDR2 is FQNEAQ. The CDR3 region is CASSLGLAVPYF. Written as DNA, the CDR3 is TGTGCCAGCAGCTTAGGGCTAGCGGTTCCGTATTTT.

This clonotype was counted a few times. The rearrangement joins TRBV2 to TRBJ2-7, with TRBD1 matching over 7 bases. The CDR3 has 15 amino acids. In germline, CDR1 is SNHLY, CDR2 FYNNEI. With V trimmed by 4 bases and J by 3 bases, 9 bases remained unmatched. CDR3 nucleotide sequence: TGTGCCAGCAGTGCTAATTGGGGACAGTACTACGAGCAGTACTTC. Its translation is CASSANWGQYYEQYF.

This clonotype was counted a few times. The chain combines TRBV7-6 with TRBJ2-1; TRBD2 matches 10 bases. Looked up from germline, CDR1 is SGHVS and CDR2 is FNYEAQ. This CDR3 has 16 amino acids. V dropped 4 bases and J dropped 5; count of bases not matched to a gene: 8. CDR3 region: CASSSRPSGRNNEQFF. Here the CDR3 DNA reads TGTGCCAGCAGCTCGAGGCCTAGCGGGAGAAACAATGAGCAGTTCTTC.

In this sample, this clonotype turned up a few times. The chain recombines TRBV7-3 with TRBJ1-2; D may be TRBD1 (6 bases). Germline V gene data show CDR1 as SGHTA and CDR2 as FQGTGA. The CDR3 loop spans 14 amino acids. Trimming pared 5 bases from V and 7 bases from J, leaving 17 bases between. The CDR3 DNA reads TGTGCCAGCAGCCAGGCCGGGGGGCTGGGTGGCTACACCTTC. Its protein product is CASSQAGGLGGYTF.

This clonotype was observed a handful of times. This chain links TRBV20-1 with TRBJ2-3; TRBD2 agrees at 8 bases. Unmatched junction bases numbered 6, after V lost 1 base and J lost 3 bases. This CDR3 contains 15 residues. Germline CDR1 and CDR2: DFQATT and SNEGSKA (reference sequence). CDR3 protein: CSARVGGRKTDTQYF. CDR3 nucleotide sequence: TGCAGTGCTAGAGTTGGCGGGAGGAAGACAGATACGCAGTATTTT.

V is TRBV5-1 and J is TRBJ2-5; 7 nucleotides agree with TRBD2. The CDR3 has 14 residues. CDR1 and CDR2 from the germline V gene are SGHRS and YFSETQ. V was pared by 4 bases and J by 5 bases, with 8 bases of the junction left unmatched. The CDR3 DNA reads TGCGCCAGCAGCGCAGGACTAGACCCGGAGACCCAGTACTTC. Translating it yields CASSAGLDPETQYF.

The chain carries TRBV12-3 or TRBV12-4 and TRBJ2-3; D uncertain. CDR3 length equals 13 residues. Trimming stripped 8 bases from V and 1 base from J, with 10 bases between. CDR3 amino acids: CASRRSGTDTQYF. For the CDR3, the DNA is TGTGCCAGCCGGCGGTCCGGCACAGATACGCAGTATTTT.

The chain carries TRBV24-1 and TRBJ2-2, with D maybe TRBD1 (5 bases). CDR1 KGHDR and CDR2 SFDVKD come from the germline V gene. The germline V and J ends were trimmed by 4 bases and 4 bases, with 18 bases remaining between them. The CDR3 loop spans 17 amino acids. The CDR3 coding sequence is TGTGCCACCAGTGAATTTCGTACAGGTCAGCGCACCGGGGAGCTGTTTTTT. This encodes CATSEFRTGQRTGELFF.

This clonotype has just a few counts. The chain has TRBV12-3 or TRBV12-4 and TRBJ2-3, with 9 bases identical to TRBD2. This CDR3 has 14 amino acids. The ends lost 3 bases at V and 5 bases at J; junction bases unmatched: 3. The chain's CDR3 is CASSLREGRDTQYF. Here the CDR3 DNA reads TGTGCCAGCAGTTTGCGGGAGGGGAGAGATACGCAGTATTTT.